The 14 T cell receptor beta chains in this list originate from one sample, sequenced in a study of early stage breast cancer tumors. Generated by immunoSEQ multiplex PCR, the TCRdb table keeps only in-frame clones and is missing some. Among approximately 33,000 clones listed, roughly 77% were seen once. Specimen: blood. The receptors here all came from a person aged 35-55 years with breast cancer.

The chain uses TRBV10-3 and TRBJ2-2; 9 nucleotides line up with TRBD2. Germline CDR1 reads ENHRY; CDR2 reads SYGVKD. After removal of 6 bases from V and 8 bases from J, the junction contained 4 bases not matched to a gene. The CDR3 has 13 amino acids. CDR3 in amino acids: CAIRISGSGELFF. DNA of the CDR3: TGTGCCATCAGAATTAGCGGGAGTGGGGAGCTGTTTTTT.

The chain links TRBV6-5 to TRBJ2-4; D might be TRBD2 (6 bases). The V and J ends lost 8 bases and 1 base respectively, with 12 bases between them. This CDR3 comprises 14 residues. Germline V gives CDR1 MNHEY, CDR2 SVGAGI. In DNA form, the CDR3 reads TGTGCCAGCGACATCGGAGGGGCCAAAAACATTCAGTACTTC. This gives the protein CASDIGGAKNIQYF.

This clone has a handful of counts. The CDR3 nucleotides read TGCAGCGTTAACGACCAAAGGCAGTTCTTC. Protein sequence: CSVNDQRQFF. The V and J genes are TRBV29-1 and TRBJ2-1; the D is unclear. The CDR3 runs 10 residues. Between the trimmed V and J ends, which lost 5 bases and 12 bases, there was a span of 11 bases. Germline CDR1 and CDR2: SQVTM and ANQGSEA.

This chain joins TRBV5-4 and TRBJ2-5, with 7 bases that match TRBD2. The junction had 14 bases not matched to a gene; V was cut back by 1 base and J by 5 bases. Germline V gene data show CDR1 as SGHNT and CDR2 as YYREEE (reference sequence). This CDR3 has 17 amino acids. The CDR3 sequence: CASSLFVASGSSETQYF. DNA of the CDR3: TGTGCCAGCAGCTTGTTTGTGGCTAGCGGCTCATCCGAGACCCAGTACTTC.

In DNA, the CDR3 is TGTGCCAGCAGTTACTCTGGACAGACCTACGAGCAGTACTTC. Its translation: CASSYSGQTYEQYF. The rearrangement links TRBV6-6 to TRBJ2-7, with D tentatively TRBD1 (6 bases). Germline V gene sequence: CDR1 MNHNY, CDR2 SVGAGI (reference sequence). The CDR3 runs 14 residues. Trimming removed 0 bases from V and 2 bases from J, with 8 bases in between.

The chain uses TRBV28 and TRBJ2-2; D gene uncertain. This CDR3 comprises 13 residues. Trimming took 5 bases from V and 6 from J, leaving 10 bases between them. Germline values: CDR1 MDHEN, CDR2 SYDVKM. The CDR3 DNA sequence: TGTGCCAGCAGTACCCCAGCGCCCGGGGAGCTGTTTTTT. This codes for CASSTPAPGELFF.

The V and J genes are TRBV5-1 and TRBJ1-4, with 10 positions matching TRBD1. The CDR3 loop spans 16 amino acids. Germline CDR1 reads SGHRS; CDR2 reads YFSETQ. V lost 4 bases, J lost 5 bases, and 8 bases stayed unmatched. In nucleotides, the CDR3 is TGCGCCAGCAGCGTCACCGGGACAGGGGTAAATGAAAAACTGTTTTTT. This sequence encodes CASSVTGTGVNEKLFF.

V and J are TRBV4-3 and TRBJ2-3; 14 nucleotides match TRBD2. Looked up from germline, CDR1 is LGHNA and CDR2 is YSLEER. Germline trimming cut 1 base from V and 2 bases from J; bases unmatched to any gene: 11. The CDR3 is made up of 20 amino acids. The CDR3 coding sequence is TGCGCCAGCAGCCAAGGGATCGGGACTAGCGGGAGCGGGGCCACAGATACGCAGTATTTT. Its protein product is CASSQGIGTSGSGATDTQYF.

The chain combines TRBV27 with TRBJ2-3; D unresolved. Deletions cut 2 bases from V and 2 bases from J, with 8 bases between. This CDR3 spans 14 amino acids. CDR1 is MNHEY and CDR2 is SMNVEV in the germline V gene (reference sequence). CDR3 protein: CASSLNRYTDTQYF. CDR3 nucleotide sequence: TGTGCCAGCAGTTTAAACAGATACACAGATACGCAGTATTTT.

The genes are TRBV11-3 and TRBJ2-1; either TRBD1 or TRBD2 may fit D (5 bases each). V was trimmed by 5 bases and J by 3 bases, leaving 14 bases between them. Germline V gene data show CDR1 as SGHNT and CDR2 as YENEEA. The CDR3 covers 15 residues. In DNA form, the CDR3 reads TGTGCCAGCAGCCTCCAGGGACCCAACTACAATGAGCAGTTCTTC. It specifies CASSLQGPNYNEQFF.

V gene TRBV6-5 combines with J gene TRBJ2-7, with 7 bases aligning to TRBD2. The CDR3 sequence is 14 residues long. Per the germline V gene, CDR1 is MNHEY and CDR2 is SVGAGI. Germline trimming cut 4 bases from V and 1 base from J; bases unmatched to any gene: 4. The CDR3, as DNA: TGTGCCAGCAGTTCGCCTAGCGGATCCTACGAGCAGTACTTC. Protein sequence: CASSSPSGSYEQYF.

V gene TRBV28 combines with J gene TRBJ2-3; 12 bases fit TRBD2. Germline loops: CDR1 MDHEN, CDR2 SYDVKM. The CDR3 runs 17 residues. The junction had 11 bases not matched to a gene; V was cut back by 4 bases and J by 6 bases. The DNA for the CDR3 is TGTGCCAGCAGTTCAAGACTAGCGGGGGTACTTATGGATACGCAGTATTTT. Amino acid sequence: CASSSRLAGVLMDTQYF.

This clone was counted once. The CDR3 loop reads CASSYSTFDYGYTF. In DNA form, the CDR3 reads TGTGCCAGCAGTTACTCGACCTTTGACTATGGCTACACCTTC. The rearrangement uses TRBV6-6 and TRBJ1-2; D gene ambiguous. The CDR3 covers 14 residues. V was trimmed by 0 bases and J by 3 bases, leaving 8 bases between them. Germline V lookup: CDR1 MNHNY, CDR2 SVGAGI (reference sequence).

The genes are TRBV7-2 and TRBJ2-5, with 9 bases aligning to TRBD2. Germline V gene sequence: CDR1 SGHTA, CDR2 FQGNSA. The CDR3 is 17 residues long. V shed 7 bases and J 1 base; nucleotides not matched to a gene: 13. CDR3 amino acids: CASIDIRLAGIQETQYF. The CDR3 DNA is TGTGCCAGCATCGATATCCGCCTAGCGGGAATCCAAGAGACCCAGTACTTC.